This paragraph covers one T cell receptor beta chain sequence. The antigen remains unidentified. Sequencing was performed with immunoSEQ multiplex PCR; in TCRdb, only in-frame clones are kept and a portion is missing. The table shows about 34,000 clones, with approximately 89% occurring only once. This CDR3 spans 15 amino acids. The germline V gene encodes CDR1 MGHRA and CDR2 YSYEKL. V dropped 3 bases and J dropped 5; count of bases not matched to a gene: 7. This specimen comes from a study of T cells in tuberculosis. Points from the study as a whole: GMM-specific TCRs were nearer to active tuberculosis alpha repertoires, suggesting expansion. Cases with active tuberculosis were adults, while controls were adolescents.

What was sequenced was PBMCs. V is TRBV4-1 and J is TRBJ1-1, with TRBD1 matching 9 bases. This receptor was identified in a donor aged 10 to 29 with latent tuberculosis or without tuberculosis infection. The CDR3 DNA reads as TGCGCCAGCAGCCAGGGGGACAGGGAAAGAACTGAAGCTTTCTTT. The encoded protein is CASSQGDRERTEAFF.